One sample yielded the 2 T cell receptor beta chains listed below, sequenced in a study of CXCR3-negative and CXCR3-positive naive CD8 T cells (dated by TCRdb to about 2019). The sequencing machine was a NextSeq 550. The Human TCR Profiling Kit (MiLaboratory) was used to prepare UMI-labeled 5' RACE TRB cDNA libraries. Once TCRdb had reprocessed the reads, it stored one entry per CDR3 protein sequence and supplied no DNA. This sample's records show about 39,000 distinct CDR3 sequences. Roughly 1.6% of the sample is in the top ten clones. Sequenced sample: naive CXCR3- CD8+ T cells from blood. The sample's cell subset or site label, decoded: CD45RO-CCR7+CD27+CD95- naive CD8+ T cells lacking CXCR3 (TNR3-). These receptors were obtained from a human donor in good health. Some clones in this sample may be carry-over from other donors' samples.

This CDR3 is CASSSDRYSGSPPNEQFF. This chain links TRBV11-2 with TRBJ2-1; the D gene TCRdb calls, TRBD2, cannot be checked with no DNA. This CDR3 comprises 18 residues. Germline V gene sequence: CDR1 SGHAT, CDR2 FQNNGV. Full variable domain (outside the CDR3, taken from reference TRBV11-2 and TRBJ2-1): EAGVAQSPRYKIIEKRQSVAFWCNPISGHATLYWYQQILGQGPKLLIQFQNNGVVDDSQLPKDRFSAERLKGVDSTLKIQPAKLEDSAVYLCASSSDRYSGSPPNEQFFGPGTRLTVL.

This CDR3 is CASSQGSGAGELFF. The J gene is TRBJ2-2, the V gene TRBV7-9; TCRdb calls TRBD1, which cannot be checked without DNA. CDR3 length: 14 residues. The V gene's germline CDR1 is SEHNR and CDR2 FQNEAQ (reference sequence).